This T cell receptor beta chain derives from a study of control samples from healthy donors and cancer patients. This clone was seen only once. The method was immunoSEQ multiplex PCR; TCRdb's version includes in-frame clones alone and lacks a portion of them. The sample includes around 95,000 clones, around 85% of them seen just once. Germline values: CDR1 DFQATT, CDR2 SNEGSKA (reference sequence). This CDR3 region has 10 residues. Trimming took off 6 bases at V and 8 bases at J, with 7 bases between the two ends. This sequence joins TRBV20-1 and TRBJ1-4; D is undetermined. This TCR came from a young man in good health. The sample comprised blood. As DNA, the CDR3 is TGCAGTGCATTTGGGGAAAAACTGTTTTTT. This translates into CSAFGEKLFF.